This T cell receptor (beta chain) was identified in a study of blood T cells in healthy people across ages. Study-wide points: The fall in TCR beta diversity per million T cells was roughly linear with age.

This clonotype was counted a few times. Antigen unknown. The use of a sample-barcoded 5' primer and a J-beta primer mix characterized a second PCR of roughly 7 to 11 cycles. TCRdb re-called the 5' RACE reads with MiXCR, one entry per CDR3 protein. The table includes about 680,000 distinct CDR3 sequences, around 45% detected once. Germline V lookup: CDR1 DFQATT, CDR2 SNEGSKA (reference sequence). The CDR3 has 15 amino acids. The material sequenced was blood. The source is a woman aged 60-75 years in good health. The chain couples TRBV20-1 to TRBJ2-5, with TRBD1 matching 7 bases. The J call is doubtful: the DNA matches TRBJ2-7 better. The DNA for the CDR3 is TGCAGTGCTAGTAACCTCCGGGACAGAGCCTACGAGCAGTACTTC. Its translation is CSASNLRDRAYEQYF.